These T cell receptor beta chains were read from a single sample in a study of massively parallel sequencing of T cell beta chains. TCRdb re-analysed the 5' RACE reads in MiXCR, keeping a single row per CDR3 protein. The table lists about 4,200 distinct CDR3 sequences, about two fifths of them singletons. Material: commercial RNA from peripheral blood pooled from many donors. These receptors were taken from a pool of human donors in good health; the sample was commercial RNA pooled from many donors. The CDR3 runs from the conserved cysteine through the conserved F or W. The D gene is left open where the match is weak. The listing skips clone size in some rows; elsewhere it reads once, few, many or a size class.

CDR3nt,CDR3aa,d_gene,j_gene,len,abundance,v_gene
TGTGCCAGCAGCCATGACAGCGCCCGAAGAAACACCATATATTTT,CASSHDSARRNTIYF,NA,TRBJ1-3,15,once,TRBV4-2
TGTGCCATCACTCGGACAGGGAACACTGAAGCTTTCTTT,CAITRTGNTEAFF,TRBD1,TRBJ1-1,13,NA,TRBV10-3
TGTGCCAGCAACCAACAGGGGGTCTCTGAAGCTTTCTTT,CASNQQGVSEAFF,TRBD1,TRBJ1-1,13,NA,TRBV6-4
TGCAGCGTGACAGGGGGCGCACAGACCCAGTACTTC,CSVTGGAQTQYF,TRBD1,TRBJ2-5,12,NA,TRBV29-1
TGCGCCAGCAGCTTGTCCACAGATACGCAGTATTTT,CASSLSTDTQYF,NA,TRBJ2-3,12,few,TRBV5-1
TGTGCCAGCAGTTACTCGCAGGGGGCTGAAGCTTTCTTT,CASSYSQGAEAFF,TRBD1,TRBJ1-1,13,NA,TRBV6-2/TRBV6-3
TGTGCCAGCACGGGACTTATTAGCTCCTACGAGCAGTACTTC,CASTGLISSYEQYF,NA,TRBJ2-7,14,NA,TRBV28
TGCGCCAGCAGCTTGATAGGGGGCTACGAGCAGTACTTC,CASSLIGGYEQYF,NA,TRBJ2-7,13,NA,TRBV5-1
TGTGCCAGCAGCTTAGAACAGAATCAGCCCCAGCATTTT,CASSLEQNQPQHF,NA,TRBJ1-5,13,NA,TRBV7-6
TGCAGTGTGGCGGACTATGGCTACACCTTC,CSVADYGYTF,NA,TRBJ1-2,10,NA,TRBV20-1
TGTGCCAGCAGTTACTCGGGCGGGAATCAGCCCCAGCATTTT,CASSYSGGNQPQHF,NA,TRBJ1-5,14,few,TRBV6-2/TRBV6-3
TGTGCCAGCTCTGCGGGGCCAGCCCAAGAGACCCAGTACTTC,CASSAGPAQETQYF,NA,TRBJ2-5,14,NA,TRBV6-1
TGTGCCAGCAGCTTGGGGAGACAGGTCCTAGTTTTCTTT,CASSLGRQVLVFF,NA,TRBJ1-1,13,NA,TRBV5-5
TGCAGACAGAGTTACGAGCAGTACTTC,CRQSYEQYF,NA,TRBJ2-7,9,NA,TRBV20-1
TGTGCCAGCAGTTACTCGAGCGGGTCCTACGAGCAGTACTTC,CASSYSSGSYEQYF,NA,TRBJ2-7,14,NA,TRBV6-2/TRBV6-3
TGCAGTGCGGAAAGGGGGCTCGGCGAGCAGTACTTC,CSAERGLGEQYF,TRBD1,TRBJ2-7,12,medium-sized,TRBV20-1
TGTGCCAGCAGCAAGCGGTCTCAGGGGACCCAGTACTTC,CASSKRSQGTQYF,NA,TRBJ2-5,13,NA,TRBV21-1
TGTGCCAGCAGTTTACCCAGACCTTTGAACACTGAAGCTTTCTTT,CASSLPRPLNTEAFF,NA,TRBJ1-1,15,NA,TRBV12-3/TRBV12-4
TGTGCCAGCAGCCTACAGGGGACGGATTCACCCCTCCACTTT,CASSLQGTDSPLHF,TRBD1,TRBJ1-6,14,NA,TRBV13
TGTGCCAGCAGAAAGGACAGGGGAAGTGAAAAACTGTTTTTT,CASRKDRGSEKLFF,TRBD1,TRBJ1-4,14,NA,TRBV6-4
TGCAGCGTTGAAGAGGGGGGAAAGGAAAACATTCAGTACTTC,CSVEEGGKENIQYF,NA,TRBJ2-4,14,large,TRBV29-1